Below, 7 T cell receptor beta chains from the same sample are listed, as sequenced in a study of CD4 and CD8 cells across lung adenocarcinoma regions. TCRdb processed the PCR reads anew with MiXCR; each CDR3 protein has one entry. The sample yields 6,000 to 8,000 distinct CDR3 sequences, around half seen once. Sequencing was done on a sample of CD4+ T cells from the center of a lung tumor. The source is a female donor with lung adenocarcinoma. The CD4 and CD8 labels of this study may be unreliable.

Details on this clonotype: Germline and junction disagree at one end, which may indicate a read error. This chain links TRBV9 with TRBJ2-3, with TRBD2 identical over 9 bases. The CDR3 runs 16 residues. Germline V gives CDR1 SGDLS, CDR2 YYNGEE. The CDR3 sequence is CASRVGGSGRYDTQYF. The CDR3 DNA is TGTGCCAGCAGGGTAGGGGGGAGCGGGAGGTATGATACGCAGTATTTT. Full variable domain (missing parts from reference TRBV9 and TRBJ2-3): DSGVTQTPKHLITATGQRVTLRCSPRSGDLSVYWYQQSLDQGLQFLIQYYNGEERAKGNILERFSAQQFPDLHSELNLSSLELGDSALYFCASRVGGSGRYDTQYFGPGTRLTVL.

This clonotype was recorded at least ten times. The chain is built from TRBV11-3 and TRBJ2-1, with 7 bases matching TRBD1. The CDR3 runs to 16 residues. With 1 base clipped from V and 8 bases from J, the junction kept 11 bases outside the gene matches. The germline gives CDR1 SGHNT, CDR2 YENEEA. The CDR3 coding sequence is TGTGCCAGCAGCTTAGGGCGACAGGGACCTTGGGATGAGCAGTTCTTC. This translates into CASSLGRQGPWDEQFF.

This clonotype has only one observation. This chain uses TRBV6-1 with TRBJ2-5; TRBD2 agrees at 7 bases. The J call may be incorrect, as the DNA end agrees better with TRBJ2-7. Germline V CDR1 and CDR2: MNHNS, SASEGT. This CDR3 region has 14 residues. For the CDR3, the DNA is TGTGCCAGCAGTGAACCCGGGAGGCGGGACGAGCAGTACTTC. Translation: CASSEPGRRDEQYF.

This chain links TRBV7-9 with TRBJ2-7; maybe TRBD1 (6 bases). The CDR3 extends over 15 amino acids. CDR1 and CDR2 from the germline V gene are SEHNR and FQNEAQ (reference sequence). Trimming took off 5 bases at V and 0 bases at J, with 14 bases between the two ends. The CDR3 protein is CASSKWQGSSYEQYF. CDR3 DNA: TGTGCCAGCAGCAAGTGGCAGGGGAGCTCCTACGAGCAGTACTTC.

V is TRBV7-2 and J is TRBJ2-4; TRBD2 agrees at 13 bases. Germline V lookup: CDR1 SGHTA, CDR2 FQGNSA. The length of the CDR3 is 13 residues. Trimming cost V 1 base and J 15 bases; bases outside gene matches: 3. The CDR3 DNA follows: TGTGCCAGCAGCTTAGGACTAGCGGGGGGCATGTACTTC. Protein sequence: CASSLGLAGGMYF.

V and J are TRBV11-2 and TRBJ2-5; no clear D. Germline CDR1 and CDR2: SGHAT and FQNNGV. The CDR3 extends over 12 amino acids. The germline V and J ends were trimmed by 6 bases and 6 bases, with 11 bases remaining between them. The CDR3 protein is CASSSLPQTQYF. As DNA, the CDR3 is TGTGCCAGCAGTTCACTCCCCCAGACCCAGTACTTC.

This clonotype has a handful of counts. The V call is TRBV27, the J call TRBJ2-1; D is undetermined. The germline gives CDR1 MNHEY, CDR2 SMNVEV (reference sequence). CDR3 size: 12 residues. The V and J ends lost 6 bases and 2 bases respectively, with 5 bases between them. Written as DNA, the CDR3 is TGTGCCAGCAGGTCCCCCTACAATGAGCAGTTCTTC. Protein product: CASRSPYNEQFF.